The entry that follows covers one T cell receptor beta chain sequence. This entry is derived from a study of blood T cell repertoires in COVID-19. Study in general: From T cells, B-cell-depleted T cells, or PBMCs came the material, which was cDNA or gDNA.

V gave up 0 bases and J gave up 7 bases; unmatched junction bases: 10. This CDR3 comprises 17 residues. In the authors' workflow: Amplification of reference gene primers was used by the study to estimate nucleated cell counts. Repertoires were generated with immunoSEQ multiplex PCR, while TCRdb's copy carries only in-frame clones and drops some. The V and J calls and clone size come from that table; D and trimming were worked out from the DNA. Among about 240,000 clones listed, about 90% were seen once. Sequencing input: peripheral blood. V gene TRBV23-1 combines with J gene TRBJ1-5; TRBD1 matches 9 bases. TRBV23-1 is identified as an open reading frame with a role that is uncertain. This clonotype was sampled from a man aged 60-69 years with acute or convalescent COVID-19. This CDR3 is CASSQSPNDRGGQPQHF. The CDR3 DNA reads as TGCGCCAGCAGTCAATCACCAAACGACAGGGGGGGACAGCCCCAGCATTTT.